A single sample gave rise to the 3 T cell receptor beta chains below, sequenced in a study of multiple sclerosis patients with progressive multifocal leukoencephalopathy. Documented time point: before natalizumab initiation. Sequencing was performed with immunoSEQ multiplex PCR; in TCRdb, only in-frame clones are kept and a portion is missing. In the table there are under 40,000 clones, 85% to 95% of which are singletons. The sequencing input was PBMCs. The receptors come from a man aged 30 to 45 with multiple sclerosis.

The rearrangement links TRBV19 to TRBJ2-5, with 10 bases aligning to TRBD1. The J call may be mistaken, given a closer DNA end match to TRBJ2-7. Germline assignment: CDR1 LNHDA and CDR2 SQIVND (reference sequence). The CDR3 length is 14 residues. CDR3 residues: CASSTGQGAYEQYF. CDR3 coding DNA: TGTGCCAGTAGTACCGGACAGGGGGCCTACGAGCAGTACTTC.

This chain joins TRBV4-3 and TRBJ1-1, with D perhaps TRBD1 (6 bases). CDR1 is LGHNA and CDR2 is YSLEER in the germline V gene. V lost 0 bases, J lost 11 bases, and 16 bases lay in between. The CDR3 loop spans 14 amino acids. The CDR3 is CASSQENTGSFAFF. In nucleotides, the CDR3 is TGCGCCAGCAGCCAAGAGAATACAGGGTCTTTCGCTTTCTTT.

Here the CDR3 DNA reads TGTGCCAGCAGCACCGCCGGGACAGGGAGGGGTGAAGCTTTCTTT. Its protein is CASSTAGTGRGEAFF. The V call is TRBV11-3, the J call TRBJ1-1; 9 bases are a match to TRBD1. This CDR3 comprises 15 residues. The ends lost 5 bases at V and 7 bases at J; junction bases unmatched: 11. Germline values: CDR1 SGHNT, CDR2 YENEEA. The full variable domain, with the rest looked up from reference TRBV11-3 and TRBJ1-1, is EAGVVQSPRYKIIEKKQPVAFWCNPISGHNTLYWYLQNLGQGPELLIRYENEEAVDDSQLPKDRFSAERLKGVDSTLKIQPAELGDSAVYLCASSTAGTGRGEAFFGQGTRLTVV.